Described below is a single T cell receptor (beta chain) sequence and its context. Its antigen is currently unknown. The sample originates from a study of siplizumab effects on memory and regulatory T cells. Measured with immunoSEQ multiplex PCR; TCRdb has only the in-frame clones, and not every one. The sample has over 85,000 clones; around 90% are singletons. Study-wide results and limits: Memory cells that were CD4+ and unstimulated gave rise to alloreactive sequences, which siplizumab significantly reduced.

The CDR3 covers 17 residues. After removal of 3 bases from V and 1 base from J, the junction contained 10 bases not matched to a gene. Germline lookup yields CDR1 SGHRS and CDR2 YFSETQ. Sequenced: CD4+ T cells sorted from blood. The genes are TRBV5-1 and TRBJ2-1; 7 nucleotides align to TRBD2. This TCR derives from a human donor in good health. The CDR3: CASSSGLVGVSYNEQFF. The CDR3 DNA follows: TGCGCCAGCAGCTCTGGACTAGTTGGTGTGTCCTACAATGAGCAGTTCTTC.